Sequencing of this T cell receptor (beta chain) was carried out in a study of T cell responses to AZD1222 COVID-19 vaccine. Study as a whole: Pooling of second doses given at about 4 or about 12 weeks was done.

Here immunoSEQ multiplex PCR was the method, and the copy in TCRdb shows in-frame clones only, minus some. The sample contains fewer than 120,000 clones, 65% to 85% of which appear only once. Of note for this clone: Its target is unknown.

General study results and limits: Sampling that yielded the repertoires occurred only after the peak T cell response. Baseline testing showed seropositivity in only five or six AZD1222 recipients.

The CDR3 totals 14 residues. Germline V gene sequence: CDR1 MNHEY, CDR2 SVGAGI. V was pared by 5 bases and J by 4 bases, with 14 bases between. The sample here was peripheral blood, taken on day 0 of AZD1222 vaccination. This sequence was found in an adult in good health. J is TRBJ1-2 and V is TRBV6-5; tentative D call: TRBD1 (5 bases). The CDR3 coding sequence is TGTGCCAGCAGTCGGGCAGTGGGGGGCTATGGCTACACCTTC. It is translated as CASSRAVGGYGYTF.